Presented here are 17 T cell receptor beta chains from one specimen sequenced in a study of cytomegalovirus exposure and HLA in healthy donors. Use of 60 Vbeta and 13 Jbeta primers characterized the PCR. The method was immunoSEQ multiplex PCR; TCRdb's version includes in-frame clones alone and lacks a portion of them. The table includes 100,000 or so clones, approximately 87% detected once. The sequenced sample consisted of PBMCs. The receptors stem from a man between 35 and 55 years old in good health and CMV-seronegative.

This chain links TRBV6-1 with TRBJ1-3; maybe TRBD1 (6 bases). The CDR3 consists of 14 residues. Trimming left V 8 bases short and J 7 bases short, with 18 bases between. Germline V gene sequence: CDR1 MNHNS, CDR2 SASEGT. The CDR3 region has the DNA TGTGCCAGCCGTCGGGGACAATTTACGAACACCATATATTTT. Residues: CASRRGQFTNTIYF.

Remarks on this clone: Germline is not matched at one junction end, which may reflect a read error. V usage is TRBV7-9 and J usage is TRBJ2-7; 10 nucleotides agree with TRBD2. There are 13 residues in the CDR3. Germline V gene lookup returns CDR1 SEHNR and CDR2 FQNEAQ (reference sequence). As DNA, the CDR3 is TGTTCCAGCCGGGCTAGCGGGGGCTACGAGCAGTACTTC. Encoded protein: CSSRASGGYEQYF.

This clone was recorded a few times. This chain uses TRBV7-3 with TRBJ2-7, with no clear D. Germline V gene sequence: CDR1 SGHTA, CDR2 FQGTGA. The length of the CDR3 is 14 residues. V lost 2 bases and J 2 bases, leaving 10 bases between the germline ends. DNA of the CDR3: TGTGCCAGCAGCTTAGGGCCGGCACCCTACGAGCAGTACTTC. Its protein is CASSLGPAPYEQYF.

This rearrangement joins TRBV4-1 to TRBJ1-5, with 9 bases aligning to TRBD1. The CDR3 runs 15 residues. V lost 4 bases to trimming and J lost 6 bases; unmatched junction nucleotides: 7. In germline, CDR1 is MGHRA, CDR2 YSYEKL. CDR3 region: CASSLQQGAGQPQHF. In DNA, the CDR3 is TGCGCCAGCAGCCTTCAACAGGGGGCCGGTCAGCCCCAGCATTTT.

CDR3 DNA: TGTGCCAGCAGCGCCGGGACAGGGAGCAATCAGCCCCAGCATTTT. This sequence encodes CASSAGTGSNQPQHF. This chain joins TRBV2 and TRBJ1-5; 9 nucleotides match TRBD1. Per the germline V gene, CDR1 is SNHLY and CDR2 is FYNNEI. The V and J ends lost 6 bases and 1 base, in that order; junction bases with no gene match: 4. This CDR3 has 15 amino acids.

This chain uses TRBV1 with TRBJ1-5. TRBV1 is annotated as a pseudogene. CDR3 size: 15 residues. CDR3 protein: CTSSQSRNSNQPQHF. The CDR3 DNA reads TGCACCAGCAGCCAGTCGCGGAATAGCAATCAGCCCCAGCATTTT.

This clone has a handful of counts. The CDR3 protein is CASSRDRGYGYTF. In DNA form, the CDR3 reads TGCGCCAGCAGCCGAGACAGGGGCTATGGCTACACCTTC. The chain is built from TRBV4-1 and TRBJ1-2; TRBD1 matches 8 bases. This CDR3 is 13 amino acids long. From germline, CDR1 is MGHRA and CDR2 YSYEKL. The trim removed 4 bases at V and 4 bases at J, leaving 2 bases unmatched.

V usage is TRBV27 and J usage is TRBJ1-4; 8 bases match TRBD1. The CDR3 extends over 16 amino acids. Germline CDR1 is MNHEY and CDR2 is SMNVEV (reference sequence). J lost 3 bases, V lost 4 bases, and 7 bases had no gene match. CDR3 bases: TGTGCCAGCAGTTCACCTAACAGGGGGGCTAATGAAAAACTGTTTTTT. Protein sequence: CASSSPNRGANEKLFF.

The J gene is TRBJ2-5, the V gene TRBV4-1, with 15 bases fitting TRBD2. This CDR3 is 18 amino acids long. V lost 5 bases and J lost 3; bases outside the gene matches: 10. In germline, CDR1 is MGHRA, CDR2 YSYEKL. The DNA for the CDR3 is TGCGCCAGCAGCTTCCCCGGGACTAGCGGGGGGTCGGAAGAGACCCAGTACTTC. This translates into CASSFPGTSGGSEETQYF.

This chain joins TRBV4-1 and TRBJ1-1, with 8 positions matching TRBD1. Germline V CDR1 and CDR2: MGHRA, YSYEKL. Trimming at V came to 0 bases and at J to 3 bases, leaving 15 bases not matched to a gene. The CDR3 contains 19 residues. This CDR3 is CASSQDRARTGRADTEAFF. The CDR3 coding sequence is TGCGCCAGCAGCCAAGATCGGGCTCGGACAGGGAGGGCGGACACTGAAGCTTTCTTT.

This chain uses TRBV9 with TRBJ2-7, with TRBD1 identical over 8 bases. CDR3 size: 16 residues. The junction had 9 bases not matched to a gene; V was cut back by 2 bases and J by 2 bases. Germline V CDR1 and CDR2: SGDLS, YYNGEE. The CDR3 DNA reads TGTGCCAGCAGCGTCGGTGGGACAGGCGATACCTACGAGCAGTACTTC. Its translation: CASSVGGTGDTYEQYF.

This clone was seen more than once but under ten times. The chain uses TRBV15 and TRBJ2-3, with 9 bases matching TRBD2. Germline CDR1 LNHNV, CDR2 YYDKDF (reference sequence). CDR3 length: 15 residues. The J segment lost 5 bases and the V segment lost 4 bases, leaving 7 bases of the junction unmatched. The CDR3 region has the DNA TGTGCCACCAGCAAACGGGGAGCGGGGGGAGATACGCAGTATTTT. It specifies CATSKRGAGGDTQYF.

The V gene is TRBV18, the J gene TRBJ2-3; maybe TRBD1 (5 bases). V was clipped by 4 bases and J by 1 base, with 9 bases between them. From germline, CDR1 is KGHSH and CDR2 LQKENI. The CDR3 consists of 14 residues. CDR3 protein: CASSLGQGTDTQYF. The CDR3 DNA follows: TGTGCCAGCTCACTAGGACAAGGCACAGATACGCAGTATTTT.

With regard to this clone: Germline is not matched at one junction end, which may reflect a read error. The same CDR3 also results from other DNA sequences found in this sample. V is TRBV7-2 and J is TRBJ2-1, with 11 bases matching TRBD2. The CDR3 totals 15 residues. The germline V gene has CDR1 SGHTA and CDR2 FQGNSA. The CDR3 protein is CASSLAGGPYNEQFF. As DNA, the CDR3 is TGTGCCAGCAGTTTAGCGGGGGGGCCGTACAATGAGCAGTTCTTC.

The V call is TRBV7-6, the J call TRBJ1-1; possible D gene TRBD1, 5 bases. In germline, CDR1 is SGHVS, CDR2 FNYEAQ. The V and J ends lost 5 bases and 2 bases respectively, with 21 bases between them. CDR3 length equals 17 residues. The CDR3 protein is CASSVLEAGTGNTEAFF. The CDR3 coding sequence is TGTGCCAGCAGCGTACTTGAGGCGGGGACGGGTAACACTGAAGCTTTCTTT.

The rearrangement links TRBV12-2 to TRBJ2-5; the table's D call, TRBD2, has no DNA check behind it. TRBV12-2 is assigned pseudogene status. There are 16 residues in the CDR3. The CDR3 nucleotides read TGTGCAAGTCGCTTAGTACTTTTACCTACCCAAGAGACCCAGTACTTC. Translating it yields CASRLVLLPTQETQYF.

The chain is built from TRBV27 and TRBJ2-1, with a tentative D call TRBD1 (6 bases). V gave up 3 bases and J gave up 7 bases, with 7 bases separating them. CDR3 length: 12 residues. In germline, CDR1 is MNHEY, CDR2 SMNVEV (reference sequence). In DNA, the CDR3 is TGTGCCAGCAGTTTCACAGGGAATGAGCAGTTCTTC. Protein: CASSFTGNEQFF.